Below are 3 T cell receptor beta chains sequenced from a single sample in a study of T-cell memory formation after mild COVID-19. A single record per CDR3 protein comes from TCRdb applying MiXCR to the 5' RACE reads. Altogether 500,000 to 600,000 distinct CDR3 sequences are present, about a sixth being singletons, with the ten largest covering around 12%. The sequenced sample consisted of PBMCs or a T cell subset sorted from them (not recorded which). All receptors come from an adult woman who had mild COVID-19 (a few samples of this study predate the infection). Cell type and time point are not known.

The rearrangement uses TRBV5-6 and TRBJ1-4, with a possible D match to TRBD1 (6 bases). The germline V gene has CDR1 SGHDT and CDR2 YYEEEE. The CDR3 contains 17 residues. The V and J ends lost 3 bases and 3 bases respectively, with 18 bases between them. The CDR3 nucleotides read TGTGCCAGCAGCTGGGGGGGGCAGAGCGCCCCTAATGAAAAACTGTTTTTT. Amino acids: CASSWGGQSAPNEKLFF.

The table lists this clonotype with a few counts. CDR3: CSVEGGRYTGELFF. The DNA of the CDR3 is TGCAGCGTTGAAGGCGGGAGATACACCGGGGAGCTGTTTTTT. The chain combines TRBV29-1 with TRBJ2-2; 7 bases are shared with TRBD2. Trimming removed 1 base from V and 3 bases from J; junction bases left unmatched: 2. The CDR3 is 14 amino acids. The germline V gene has CDR1 SQVTM and CDR2 ANQGSEA.

This clonotype was seen only once. The rearrangement joins TRBV18 to TRBJ1-6; D not resolved. Trimming took off 8 bases at V and 9 bases at J, with 17 bases between the two ends. Germline V lookup: CDR1 KGHSH, CDR2 LQKENI. The CDR3 sequence is 14 residues long. In nucleotides, the CDR3 is TGTGCCAGCGGAGAGACGGTGTATGGTTCACCCCTCCACTTT. Its protein product is CASGETVYGSPLHF.